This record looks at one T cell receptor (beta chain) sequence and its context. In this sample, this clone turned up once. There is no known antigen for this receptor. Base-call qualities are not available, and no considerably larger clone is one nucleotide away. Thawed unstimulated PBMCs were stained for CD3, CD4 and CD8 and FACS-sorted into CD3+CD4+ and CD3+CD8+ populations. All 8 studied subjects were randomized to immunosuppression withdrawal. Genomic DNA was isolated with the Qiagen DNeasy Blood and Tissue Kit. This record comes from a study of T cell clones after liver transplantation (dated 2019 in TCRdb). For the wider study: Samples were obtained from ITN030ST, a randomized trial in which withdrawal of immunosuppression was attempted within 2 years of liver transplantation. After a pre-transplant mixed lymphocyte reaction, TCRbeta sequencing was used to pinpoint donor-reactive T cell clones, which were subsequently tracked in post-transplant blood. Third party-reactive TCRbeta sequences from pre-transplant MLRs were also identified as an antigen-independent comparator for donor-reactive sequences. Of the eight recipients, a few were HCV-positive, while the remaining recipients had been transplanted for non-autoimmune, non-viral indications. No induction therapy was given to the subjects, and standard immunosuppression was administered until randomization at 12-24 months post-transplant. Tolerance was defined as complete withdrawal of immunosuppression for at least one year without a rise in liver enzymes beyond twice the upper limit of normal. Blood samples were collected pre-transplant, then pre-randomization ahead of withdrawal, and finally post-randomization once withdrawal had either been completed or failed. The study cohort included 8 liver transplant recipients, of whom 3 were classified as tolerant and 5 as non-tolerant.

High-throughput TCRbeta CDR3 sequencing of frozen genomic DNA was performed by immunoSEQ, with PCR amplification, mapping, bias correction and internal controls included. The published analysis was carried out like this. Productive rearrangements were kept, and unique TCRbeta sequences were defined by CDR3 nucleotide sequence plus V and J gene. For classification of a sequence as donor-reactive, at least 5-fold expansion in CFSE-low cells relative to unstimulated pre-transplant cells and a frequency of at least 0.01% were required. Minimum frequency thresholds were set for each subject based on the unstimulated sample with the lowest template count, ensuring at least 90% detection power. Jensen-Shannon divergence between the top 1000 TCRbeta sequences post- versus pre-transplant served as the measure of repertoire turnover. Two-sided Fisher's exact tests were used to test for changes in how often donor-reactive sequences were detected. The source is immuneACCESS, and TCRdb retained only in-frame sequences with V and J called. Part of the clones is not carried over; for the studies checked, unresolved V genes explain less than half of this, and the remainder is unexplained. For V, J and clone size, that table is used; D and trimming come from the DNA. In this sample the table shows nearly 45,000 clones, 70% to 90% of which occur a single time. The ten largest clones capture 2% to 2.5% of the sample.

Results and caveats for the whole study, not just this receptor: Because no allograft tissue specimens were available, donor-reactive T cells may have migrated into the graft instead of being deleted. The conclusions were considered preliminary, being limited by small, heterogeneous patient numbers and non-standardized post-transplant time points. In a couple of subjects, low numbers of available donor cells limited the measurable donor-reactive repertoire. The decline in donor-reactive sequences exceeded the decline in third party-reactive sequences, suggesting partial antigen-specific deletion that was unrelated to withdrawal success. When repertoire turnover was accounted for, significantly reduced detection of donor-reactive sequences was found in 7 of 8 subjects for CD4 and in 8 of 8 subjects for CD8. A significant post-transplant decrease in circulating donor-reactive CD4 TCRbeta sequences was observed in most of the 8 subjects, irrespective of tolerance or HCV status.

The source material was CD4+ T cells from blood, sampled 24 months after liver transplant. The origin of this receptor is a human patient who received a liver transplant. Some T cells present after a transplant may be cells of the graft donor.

The CDR3 protein is CASSENQLGTGELFF. The sequence in DNA is TGTGCCAGCAGTGAAAATCAACTTGGCACCGGGGAGCTGTTTTTT. The rearrangement joined TRBV6-1 to TRBJ2-2, with the D gene too uncertain to name. Counted from cysteine to phenylalanine, this CDR3 has 15 amino acids. Kept here is only the CDR3 DNA, which spans 45 bases and is read in frame from base 1. CDR1 and CDR2, per the germline V gene, are MNHNS and SASEGT. The V end loses 2 bases and the J end loses 4 bases, and a stretch of 11 bases separates them.